This TCR beta chain was sequenced for a study of radiotherapy plus CTLA-4 blockade in lung cancer. The CDR3 consists of 13 residues. The V gene's germline CDR1 is SGHNT and CDR2 YYREEE (reference sequence). The V segment lost 9 bases and the J segment 2 bases; nucleotides outside the gene matches: 5. This table comes from immunoSEQ multiplex PCR, and its TCRdb copy is limited to in-frame clones, with some not included. Among tens of thousands of clones, roughly four fifths were seen once, and the ten largest hold approximately 15%. The study treated chemo-refractory metastatic non-small-cell lung cancer patients with focal radiation plus ipilimumab CTLA-4 blockade.

This sequence joins TRBV5-4 and TRBJ2-7, with TRBD1 identical over 10 bases. This sequence originates from a human donor with non-small cell lung cancer whose response to radiotherapy plus ipilimumab could not be evaluated. Some clones in this sample may be carry-over from other donors' samples. Sequencing was performed on peripheral blood, taken from a patient treated with radiotherapy plus ipilimumab. As DNA, the CDR3 is TGTGCCATTGGGACAGGGGCTACCTACGAGCAGTACTTC. Its translation: CAIGTGATYEQYF.